This TCR beta chain comes out of a study of cytomegalovirus exposure and HLA in healthy donors. Study results and caveats: DRB1 showed the most TCR associations and HLA-C the fewest in a later analysis, as rates varied by HLA locus.

The CDR3 runs 13 residues. Germline CDR1 reads MNHEY; CDR2 reads SMNVEV (reference sequence). Trimming cost V 6 bases and J 0 bases, with 3 bases left between them. PCR involved 60 Vbeta and 13 Jbeta primers. Profiled with immunoSEQ multiplex PCR; TCRdb holds only in-frame clones, not every one. The sample yields roughly 150,000 clones, around 70% seen once. To note about this clone: Its antigen is unknown.

The TCR originated in a woman aged 60-75 years in good health and CMV-seropositive. The chain employs TRBV27 and TRBJ2-6; D is unresolved. The specimen sequenced was PBMCs. CDR3 DNA: TGTGCCAGCAGCTTCTCTGGGGCCAACGTCCTGACTTTC. This encodes CASSFSGANVLTF. Full variable domain (rest looked up from reference TRBV27 and TRBJ2-6): EAQVTQNPRYLITVTGKKLTVTCSQNMNHEYMSWYRQDPGLGLRQIYYSMNVEVTDKGDVPEGYKVSRKEKRNFPLILESPSPNQTSLYFCASSFSGANVLTFGAGSRLTVL.